This is a list of T cell receptor beta chains from one sample in a study of memory B cells and T cells in multiple sclerosis. The method was immunoSEQ multiplex PCR; TCRdb's version includes in-frame clones alone and lacks a portion of them. Seen here are several thousand clones, roughly 50% observed once, and the top ten hold 33%. Material: memory (CD45RO+) CD8+ T cells from blood. Source of these receptors: a human donor with multiple sclerosis. Each CDR3 is given with its conserved first and last residue. Each record gives: V gene, J gene, clone size, D gene, CDR3 protein, CDR3 DNA. A D gene is named only where the DNA matches it firmly. Some rows have no size entry. The others give once, few or many, or a class for an expanded clone.

V: TRBV6-1; J: TRBJ1-1; size: medium-sized; D: TRBD1; CDR3: CASSEADRANTEAFF; DNA: TGTGCCAGCAGTGAAGCCGACAGGGCGAACACTGAAGCTTTCTTT
V: TRBV7-9; J: TRBJ2-7; size: NA; D: NA; CDR3: CASVGSYEQYF; DNA: TGTGCCAGCGTGGGCTCCTACGAGCAGTACTTC
V: TRBV19; J: TRBJ2-1; size: NA; D: TRBD2; CDR3: CASSIGTINEQFF; DNA: TGTGCCAGTAGTATCGGGACTATCAATGAGCAGTTCTTC
V: TRBV5-1; J: TRBJ2-7; size: NA; D: TRBD2; CDR3: CASSETSGDYEQYF; DNA: TGCGCCAGCAGTGAGACTAGCGGGGACTACGAGCAGTACTTC
V: TRBV4-1; J: TRBJ2-3; size: few; D: NA; CDR3: CASSQDWGGDTQYF; DNA: TGCGCCAGCAGCCAAGATTGGGGAGGAGATACGCAGTATTTT
V: TRBV27; J: TRBJ2-7; size: NA; D: TRBD2; CDR3: CASSYSGAGGGYEQYF; DNA: TGTGCCAGCAGTTACTCCGGAGCGGGGGGGGGCTACGAGCAGTACTTC
V: TRBV5-4; J: TRBJ2-2; size: NA; D: NA; CDR3: CASSPGGSSTGELFF; DNA: TGTGCCAGCAGCCCCGGAGGTTCGAGCACCGGGGAGCTGTTTTTT
V: TRBV6-4; J: TRBJ2-3; size: NA; D: TRBD2; CDR3: CASSASGGATDTQYF; DNA: TGTGCCAGCAGTGCCAGCGGGGGGGCCACAGATACGCAGTATTTT
V: TRBV27; J: TRBJ2-3; size: NA; D: TRBD1; CDR3: CASSFPPGQGADTQYF; DNA: TGTGCCAGCAGTTTCCCTCCGGGACAGGGGGCAGATACGCAGTATTTT
V: TRBV27; J: TRBJ2-7; size: NA; D: TRBD1; CDR3: CASSSTGYEQYF; DNA: TGTGCCAGCAGTTCGACAGGGTACGAGCAGTACTTC
V: TRBV29-1; J: TRBJ2-7; size: NA; D: TRBD2; CDR3: CSVEDRSSGRPYEQYF; DNA: TGCAGCGTTGAAGATCGATCTAGCGGGAGGCCCTACGAGCAGTACTTC
V: TRBV7-3; J: TRBJ2-3; size: NA; D: NA; CDR3: CASSLQGRDTQYF; DNA: TGTGCCAGCAGCTTACAGGGCCGAGATACGCAGTATTTT
V: TRBV29-1; J: TRBJ1-5; size: NA; D: NA; CDR3: CSVATGLGQPQHF; DNA: TGCAGCGTCGCTACAGGGTTGGGTCAGCCCCAGCATTTT
V: TRBV11-2; J: TRBJ1-5; size: NA; D: TRBD1; CDR3: CASSLTGGDNQPQHF; DNA: TGTGCCAGCAGCTTAACAGGGGGAGATAATCAGCCCCAGCATTTT
V: TRBV5-1; J: TRBJ1-1; size: medium-sized; D: TRBD1; CDR3: CASSFGTETFF; DNA: TGCGCCAGCAGCTTCGGGACAGAAACTTTCTTT
V: TRBV27; J: TRBJ2-7; size: NA; D: NA; CDR3: CASSLSMWQVFLSYEQYF; DNA: TGTGCCAGCAGTTTATCGATGTGGCAGGTATTCCTCTCCTACGAGCAGTACTTC
V: TRBV9; J: TRBJ2-3; size: NA; D: TRBD2; CDR3: CASSVGGGVNTDTQYF; DNA: TGTGCCAGCAGCGTAGGGGGGGGAGTTAATACAGATACGCAGTATTTT
V: TRBV27; J: TRBJ2-7; size: NA; D: TRBD2; CDR3: CASRKRDSVSYEQYF; DNA: TGTGCCAGCAGGAAGCGGGACTCAGTCTCCTACGAGCAGTACTTC